The 4 T cell receptor beta chains reported below all come from one sample, sequenced in a study of identical twins. TCRdb used MiXCR to reprocess the 5' RACE reads, holding one entry per CDR3 protein. The data show approximately 590,000 distinct CDR3 sequences, over 8.5% seen once. The data also belong to a second study, concerning yellow fever vaccine responses in identical twins.

Sequencing input: PBMCs. The receptors originated from a woman between 18 and 29 years old in good health.

The chain links TRBV27 to TRBJ1-4; 7 bases agree with TRBD1. The CDR3 is 14 residues long. J was trimmed by 3 bases and V by 6 bases; bases with no gene match: 4. Germline CDR1 MNHEY, CDR2 SMNVEV (reference sequence). The CDR3 is CASSRQGSNEKLFF. The CDR3 DNA sequence: TGTGCCAGCAGCAGACAGGGATCTAATGAAAAACTGTTTTTT.

This clonotype was counted only a few times. The gene calls are TRBV20-1 and TRBJ1-6, with D possibly TRBD1 on 5 matching bases. The CDR3 has 14 residues. Trimming stripped 3 bases from V and 6 bases from J, with 12 bases between. The germline CDR1 and CDR2 sequences are DFQATT and SNEGSKA (reference sequence). The CDR3 coding sequence is TGCAGTGCTAGTGTAGCAGGGTTTAATTCACCCCTCCACTTT. The encoded protein is CSASVAGFNSPLHF.

This clonotype was detected many times. The chain has TRBV5-1 and TRBJ1-5, with TRBD1 matching 9 bases. The CDR3 has 14 amino acids. The V gene's germline CDR1 is SGHRS and CDR2 YFSETQ. J gave up 4 bases and V 4 bases, and 3 bases lay outside the gene matches. CDR3 residues: CASSPGQGNQPQHF. CDR3 DNA sequence: TGCGCCAGCAGCCCCGGACAGGGGAATCAGCCCCAGCATTTT.

This clonotype was observed many times. The V call is TRBV7-9, the J call TRBJ1-1; TRBD1 is a possible D gene (6 bases). V was pared by 4 bases and J by 4 bases, with 10 bases between. Germline V gene sequence: CDR1 SEHNR, CDR2 FQNEAQ (reference sequence). The CDR3 is 13 amino acids. Here the CDR3 DNA reads TGTGCCAGCAGCTCACAGGGTACCACTGAAGCTTTCTTT. Translating it yields CASSSQGTTEAFF.